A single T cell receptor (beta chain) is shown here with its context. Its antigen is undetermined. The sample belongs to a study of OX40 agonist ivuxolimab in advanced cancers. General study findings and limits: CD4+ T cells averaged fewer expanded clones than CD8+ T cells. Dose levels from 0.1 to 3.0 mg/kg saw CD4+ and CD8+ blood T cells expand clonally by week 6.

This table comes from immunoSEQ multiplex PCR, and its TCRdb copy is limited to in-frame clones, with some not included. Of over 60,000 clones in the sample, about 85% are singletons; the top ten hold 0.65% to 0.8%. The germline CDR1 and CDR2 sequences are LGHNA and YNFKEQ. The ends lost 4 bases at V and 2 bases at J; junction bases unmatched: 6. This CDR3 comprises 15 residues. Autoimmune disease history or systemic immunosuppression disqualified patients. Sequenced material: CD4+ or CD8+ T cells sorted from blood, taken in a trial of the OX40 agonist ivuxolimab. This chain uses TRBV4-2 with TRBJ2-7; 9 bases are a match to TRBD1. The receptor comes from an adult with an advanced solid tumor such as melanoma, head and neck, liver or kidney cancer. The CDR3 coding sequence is TGTGCCAGCAGCCCCGGGACAGGGAAAGCCTACGAGCAGTACTTC. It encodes CASSPGTGKAYEQYF.